The clone carrying this T cell receptor (beta chain) was seen ten or more times. The antigen remains unidentified. General observations from the study: Larger-cohort validation covered only one TCR beta V-J rearrangement. In terms of TCR gene usage, tumor memory CD4+ T cells clustered together with blood and lymph node memory CD4+ cells, as well as with lymph node naive CD4+ cells. Tumor Tregs overlapped most with tumor, then blood, naive CD4+ cells.

Full-length variable regions came from constant-region reverse primers plus semi-nested Nested Universal Primer A PCR. TCRdb redid the calling of the 5' RACE reads with MiXCR, one entry per CDR3 protein. The table includes about 59,000 distinct CDR3 sequences, under 25% detected once. The CDR3 contains 15 residues. CDR1 and CDR2 (germline): MNHNS, SASEGT. Trimming took 6 bases from V and 5 from J, leaving 17 bases between them. Treg sorting used a CD4+CD25+CD127-/low gate. The receptor was isolated from a female donor with breast cancer. The chain recombines TRBV6-1 with TRBJ1-5; TRBD1 is a possible D gene (6 bases). Sequenced material: tumor-infiltrating Tregs sorted from the breast tumor. The CDR3 nucleotides read TGTGCCAGCAGCCGCCTCCGGGGGGCGGATCAGCCCCAGCATTTT. It encodes CASSRLRGADQPQHF.